This T cell receptor (beta chain) was captured by sequencing in a study of graft-versus-host responses after intestinal transplantation. This CDR3 spans 13 amino acids. Germline V CDR1 and CDR2: LNHDA, SQIVND (reference sequence). Trimming shortened V by 6 bases and J by 0 bases, and 6 bases separated the two germline ends. Data came from immunoSEQ multiplex PCR; TCRdb stores just in-frame clones and leaves some out. Of some 76,000 clones listed, about nine tenths are singletons. As regards this clone: What it recognizes is unknown.

This rearrangement joins TRBV19 to TRBJ2-1; maybe TRBD2 (5 bases). The TCR originated in a human donor who was the organ donor for an intestinal transplant. Specimen: unstimulated CD8+ T cells sorted from spleen or lymph node cells, collected before transplant. The CDR3 loop reads CASRGSSYNEQFF. The DNA for the CDR3 is TGTGCCAGTAGGGGGAGCTCCTACAATGAGCAGTTCTTC.